This record covers a single T cell receptor beta chain. This sample was taken from a study of blood T cell repertoires in COVID-19. Study overall: Italy, Spain and the United States were the sources of the convalescent and acute COVID-19 samples.

The length of the CDR3 is 17 residues. Germline CDR1 reads SGHDN; CDR2 reads FVKESK. V shed 0 bases, J shed 0 bases, and the junction held 7 bases outside the gene matches. Profiled with immunoSEQ multiplex PCR; TCRdb holds only in-frame clones, not every one. The sample includes approximately 170,000 clones, roughly 84% of them seen just once. The sequenced material came from peripheral blood. The source of this sequence is a man aged 80 or over with COVID-19, enrolled during active disease. The chain carries TRBV14 and TRBJ2-7; TRBD2 matches at 8 bases. CDR3 sequence: CASSQDWWSGSSYEQYF. The DNA for the CDR3 is TGTGCCAGCAGCCAAGATTGGTGGAGCGGGAGCTCCTACGAGCAGTACTTC.